Listed below are T cell receptor beta chains from one sample, sequenced in a study of regulatory T cells in long-lasting Graves disease. From the multiplex PCR reads, TCRdb called clonotypes with MiXCR, one entry per CDR3 protein. Among 300,000 to 350,000 distinct CDR3 sequences listed, about 20% were seen once. Here the sequenced sample was peripheral blood mononuclear cells (PBMCs), taken when the disease was refractory, from a patient treated with antithyroid drugs. The receptors derive from a female donor with Graves disease. Both conserved end residues are part of each CDR3. A D gene is named only where the DNA matches it firmly. Not all rows give a size; the values are once, few, many and, for expanded clones, a class.

V: TRBV2
size: many
D: TRBD1
J: TRBJ1-1
CDR3: CATKGQLATNTEAFF
DNA: TGTGCCACCAAGGGACAGCTAGCCACGAACACTGAAGCTTTCTTT

V: TRBV3-1
size: many
D: TRBD1
J: TRBJ2-7
CDR3: CASSQAGTGPYEQYF
DNA: TGTGCCAGCAGCCAAGCCGGGACAGGGCCCTACGAGCAGTACTTC

V: TRBV3-1
size: NA
D: NA
J: TRBJ1-1
CDR3: CASSQDPILGTEAFF
DNA: TGTGCCAGCAGCCAAGATCCTATCTTGGGCACTGAAGCTTTCTTT

V: TRBV30
size: many
D: NA
J: TRBJ1-1
CDR3: CAWSVNPGTEAFF
DNA: TGTGCCTGGAGTGTAAATCCAGGAACTGAAGCTTTCTTT

V: TRBV6-9
size: NA
D: NA
J: TRBJ1-1
CDR3: CASSYGWGSTEAFF
DNA: TGTGCCAGCAGTTACGGGTGGGGTTCCACTGAAGCTTTCTTT

V: TRBV18
size: NA
D: TRBD1
J: TRBJ1-1
CDR3: CASSLRDRGRGNTEAFF
DNA: TGTGCCAGCTCACTCAGGGACAGGGGGCGTGGTAACACTGAAGCTTTCTTT

V: TRBV14
size: NA
D: NA
J: TRBJ2-7
CDR3: CASSSRRGFYEQYF
DNA: TGTGCCAGCAGCTCAAGACGGGGGTTCTACGAGCAGTACTTC

V: TRBV4-1
size: NA
D: NA
J: TRBJ1-1
CDR3: CASSQGQGWTTEAFF
DNA: TGCGCCAGCAGCCAAGGCCAGGGGTGGACCACTGAAGCTTTCTTT

V: TRBV3-1
size: few
D: NA
J: TRBJ1-4
CDR3: CASSQGLGLALFF
DNA: TGTGCCAGCAGCCAAGGGTTGGGGCTTGCACTGTTTTTT

V: TRBV11-2
size: NA
D: NA
J: TRBJ2-7
CDR3: CASSLDIGGHYEQYF
DNA: TGTGCCAGCAGCTTAGATATAGGGGGGCACTACGAGCAGTACTTC

V: TRBV28
size: many
D: TRBD1
J: TRBJ1-1
CDR3: CASSVRGRGTEAFF
DNA: TGTGCCAGCAGTGTCAGGGGGCGCGGCACTGAAGCTTTCTTT

V: TRBV19
size: NA
D: NA
J: TRBJ2-5
CDR3: CASSIFVQETQYF
DNA: TGCGCCAGTAGTATTTTTGTCCAAGAGACCCAGTACTTC

V: TRBV3-1
size: NA
D: NA
J: TRBJ1-6
CDR3: CASSQGGARSNSPLHF
DNA: TGTGCCAGCAGCCAAGGGGGGGCTCGTAGTAATTCACCCCTCCACTTT

V: TRBV5-5
size: NA
D: TRBD1
J: TRBJ2-3
CDR3: CASSFVETGRAVTDTQYF
DNA: TGTGCCAGCAGCTTCGTTGAGACAGGGCGGGCGGTCACAGATACGCAGTATTTT

V: TRBV27
size: NA
D: NA
J: TRBJ2-1
CDR3: CASSTRGLYNEQFF
DNA: TGTGCCAGCAGTACACGGGGGCTCTACAATGAGCAGTTCTTC

V: TRBV20-1
size: NA
D: NA
J: TRBJ2-7
CDR3: CSAPPGPEGEQYF
DNA: TGCAGTGCTCCTCCGGGCCCGGAGGGCGAGCAGTACTTC

V: TRBV6-5
size: many
D: TRBD1
J: TRBJ1-2
CDR3: CASSSTGRGYTF
DNA: TGTGCCAGCAGTTCGACAGGGCGCGGCTACACCTTC

V: TRBV27
size: few
D: NA
J: TRBJ1-1
CDR3: CASRPPLRGFLTEAFF
DNA: TGTGCCAGCAGGCCACCCCTCAGGGGTTTTTTGACTGAAGCTTTCTTT

V: TRBV12-3/TRBV12-4
size: many
D: NA
J: TRBJ1-2
CDR3: CASSSPWVQGGDGYTF
DNA: TGTGCCAGCAGTTCCCCGTGGGTTCAGGGAGGGGATGGCTACACCTTC

V: TRBV27
size: many
D: TRBD1
J: TRBJ1-1
CDR3: CASSRQGGESEAFF
DNA: TGTGCCAGCAGTCGACAGGGCGGGGAGTCGGAAGCTTTCTTT

V: TRBV7-9
size: many
D: TRBD1
J: TRBJ1-1
CDR3: CASSQNTGGSEAFF
DNA: TGTGCCAGCAGCCAAAATACAGGGGGCAGTGAAGCTTTCTTT

V: TRBV5-1
size: NA
D: NA
J: TRBJ1-3
CDR3: CASSLAPLTISGNTIYF
DNA: TGCGCCAGCAGCTTGGCCCCTCTAACGATCTCTGGAAACACCATATATTTT

V: TRBV7-6
size: many
D: TRBD2
J: TRBJ2-5
CDR3: CASSSRVAGVQETQYF
DNA: TGTGCCAGCAGCTCCAGGGTAGCGGGGGTCCAAGAGACCCAGTACTTC

V: TRBV24-1
size: few
D: NA
J: TRBJ1-2
CDR3: CATSDLNRNYGYTF
DNA: TGTGCCACCAGTGATTTGAACAGAAACTATGGCTACACCTTC

V: TRBV2
size: NA
D: TRBD1
J: TRBJ2-3
CDR3: CASSAGTVGSDTQYF
DNA: TGTGCCAGCAGTGCCGGGACAGTTGGATCAGATACGCAGTATTTT

V: TRBV20-1
size: NA
D: NA
J: TRBJ2-4
CDR3: CSARMTGGENIQYF
DNA: TGCAGTGCTAGGATGACAGGCGGAGAAAACATTCAGTACTTC

V: TRBV10-3
size: few
D: TRBD1
J: TRBJ1-2
CDR3: CAISESTGPNYGYTF
DNA: TGTGCCATCAGTGAGTCGACAGGGCCCAACTATGGCTACACCTTC

V: TRBV11-2
size: many
D: TRBD1
J: TRBJ2-5
CDR3: CASSPGTDQETQYF
DNA: TGTGCCAGCAGCCCCGGGACAGACCAAGAGACCCAGTACTTC

V: TRBV7-9
size: NA
D: NA
J: TRBJ2-4
CDR3: CASSLAERGDIQYF
DNA: TGTGCCAGCAGCTTAGCGGAGAGGGGGGACATTCAGTACTTC

V: TRBV11-2
size: many
D: NA
J: TRBJ2-7
CDR3: CASSLDGPGLAYEQYF
DNA: TGTGCCAGCAGCTTAGATGGTCCGGGTCTCGCCTACGAGCAGTACTTC

V: TRBV7-9
size: few
D: NA
J: TRBJ2-5
CDR3: CASSDRDSYQETQYF
DNA: TGTGCCAGCAGCGACCGGGACTCGTACCAAGAGACCCAGTACTTC

V: TRBV20-1
size: once
D: TRBD2
J: TRBJ2-2
CDR3: CSAWTSGGTGELFF
DNA: TGCAGTGCTTGGACTAGCGGGGGCACCGGGGAGCTGTTTTTT